Below, 22 T cell receptor beta chains from the same sample are listed, as sequenced in a study of blood T cell repertoires in COVID-19. Sequencing used immunoSEQ multiplex PCR; TCRdb keeps in-frame clones, though not all of them. The table lists about 280,000 clones, around 90% of them singletons, with just under 9.5% in the top ten. Source material: peripheral blood. These receptors were obtained from a young man with active or convalescent COVID-19.

J is TRBJ2-3 and V is TRBV4-1; D is uncertain. The length of the CDR3 is 14 residues. Germline V gene lookup returns CDR1 MGHRA and CDR2 YSYEKL. V lost 2 bases, J lost 1 base, and 7 bases lay in between. The CDR3 DNA reads as TGCGCCAGCAGCCAATCTCCTGGCACAGATACGCAGTATTTT. As protein: CASSQSPGTDTQYF.

The chain joins TRBV6-6 to TRBJ2-7; 9 positions agree with TRBD1. From germline, CDR1 is MNHNY and CDR2 SVGAGI (reference sequence). J lost 5 bases, V lost 4 bases, and 9 bases had no gene match. The CDR3 loop spans 15 amino acids. This chain's CDR3 is CASSSTGGGWNEQYF. CDR3 DNA sequence: TGTGCCAGCAGTTCCACAGGGGGCGGGTGGAACGAGCAGTACTTC.

The CDR3 sequence: CASSKDRGGTEAFF. CDR3 nucleotide sequence: TGTGCCAGCAGTAAAGACAGGGGAGGCACTGAAGCTTTCTTT. The rearrangement joins TRBV6-6 to TRBJ1-1; the match to TRBD1 covers 8 bases. CDR1 MNHNY and CDR2 SVGAGI come from the germline V gene (reference sequence). This CDR3 spans 14 amino acids. V was clipped by 5 bases and J by 4 bases; unmatched bases: 6.

The rearrangement links TRBV7-6 to TRBJ2-2; 10 bases match TRBD2. The germline V gene has CDR1 SGHVS and CDR2 FNYEAQ. Trimming at V came to 4 bases and at J to 4 bases, leaving 3 bases not matched to a gene. This CDR3 region has 15 residues. The CDR3 bases are TGTGCCAGCAGCTCAGCGGGGGGGCTCACCGGGGAGCTGTTTTTT. This gives the protein CASSSAGGLTGELFF.

The V gene is TRBV6-6, the J gene TRBJ2-2; 10 bases agree with TRBD1. The trim removed 2 bases at V and 6 bases at J, leaving 3 bases unmatched. CDR1 is MNHNY, CDR2 SVGAGI, per germline (reference sequence). CDR3 size: 15 residues. The chain's CDR3 is CASSYRQGAAGELFF. The CDR3 DNA sequence: TGTGCCAGCAGTTACCGACAGGGGGCGGCCGGGGAGCTGTTTTTT.

This sequence joins TRBV9 and TRBJ2-7; D gene unclear. This CDR3 spans 12 amino acids. V dropped 2 bases and J dropped 6 bases, with 9 bases sitting between them. Germline V gene lookup returns CDR1 SGDLS and CDR2 YYNGEE. In DNA, the CDR3 is TGTGCCAGCAGCGTTAGTACGGGCGAGCAGTACTTC. Translation: CASSVSTGEQYF.

This chain links TRBV5-1 with TRBJ1-4; 8 bases are a match to TRBD1. V lost 4 bases and J lost 0; bases outside the gene matches: 2. Germline V gives CDR1 SGHRS, CDR2 YFSETQ. The CDR3 extends over 15 amino acids. CDR3 in DNA: TGCGCCAGCAGCGCGACAGGGGCAACTAATGAAAAACTGTTTTTT. Residues: CASSATGATNEKLFF.

This clone was recorded once. The chain combines TRBV6-5 with TRBJ2-1; 13 positions agree with TRBD2. The germline gives CDR1 MNHEY, CDR2 SVGAGI. V dropped 0 bases and J dropped 12; count of bases not matched to a gene: 5. The CDR3 has 15 amino acids. The DNA for the CDR3 is TGTGCCAGCAGTTACTCACTAGCGGGGGGGGCCGGGCAGTTCTTC. This gives the protein CASSYSLAGGAGQFF.

This chain joins TRBV4-1 and TRBJ2-1; 9 bases match TRBD2. V was clipped by 3 bases and J by 2 bases; unmatched bases: 17. This CDR3 contains 20 residues. In germline, CDR1 is MGHRA, CDR2 YSYEKL. The CDR3 DNA reads TGCGCCAGCAGCCACCCTGCCGGCGGGGGGGCCCGAGAAGCCTACAATGAGCAGTTCTTC. Translation gives CASSHPAGGGAREAYNEQFF.

The gene calls are TRBV9 and TRBJ2-3; a possible D gene is TRBD2 (6 bases). The CDR3 is made up of 14 amino acids. V lost 3 bases and J lost 6, with 14 bases in between. The germline V gene has CDR1 SGDLS and CDR2 YYNGEE. The chain's CDR3 is CASSGTGLRDTQYF. The CDR3 coding sequence is TGTGCCAGCAGCGGAACGGGACTCAGGGATACGCAGTATTTT.

V is TRBV6-5 and J is TRBJ2-5; possibly TRBD1 for D (5 bases). V was shortened by 0 bases and J by 5 bases, with 13 bases between the two germline ends. This CDR3 region has 15 residues. Germline loops: CDR1 MNHEY, CDR2 SVGAGI. The CDR3 DNA sequence: TGTGCCAGCAGTTACTCGAAAGGGGATTTGGAGACCCAGTACTTC. This gives the protein CASSYSKGDLETQYF.

The sample holds one count of this clone. The chain has TRBV13 and TRBJ2-3, with 7 bases identical to TRBD2. CDR1 and CDR2 (germline): PRHDT, FYEKMQ (reference sequence). V lost 5 bases to trimming and J lost 4 bases; unmatched junction nucleotides: 12. This CDR3 comprises 16 residues. The CDR3 DNA reads as TGTGCCAGCAGCACAGAACAGCGGGGTTCGTCAGATACGCAGTATTTT. This translates into CASSTEQRGSSDTQYF.

J is TRBJ1-4 and V is TRBV5-5; D is unclear. With 0 bases removed from V and 5 bases from J, the gap between germline ends came to 11 bases. The CDR3 is made up of 15 amino acids. Germline lookup yields CDR1 SGHKS and CDR2 YYEKEE (reference sequence). The CDR3 loop is CASSLVGQRNEKLFF. CDR3 nucleotide sequence: TGTGCCAGCAGCTTGGTTGGGCAGCGGAATGAAAAACTGTTTTTT.

In regard to this clone: Additional DNA sequences in this sample encode the identical CDR3. The chain employs TRBV7-9 and TRBJ1-6, with 8 bases fitting TRBD1. CDR3 length: 14 residues. The trim removed 1 base at V and 7 bases at J, leaving 0 bases unmatched. Germline V lookup: CDR1 SEHNR, CDR2 FQNEAQ (reference sequence). CDR3 nucleotides: TGTGCCAGCAGCTTAGGGACAGGGAATTCACCCCTCCACTTT. It yields the protein CASSLGTGNSPLHF.

The rearrangement links TRBV4-1 to TRBJ2-1; TRBD2 agrees at 7 bases. V gave up 3 bases and J gave up 6 bases; unmatched junction bases: 2. The CDR3 covers 13 residues. The germline V gene encodes CDR1 MGHRA and CDR2 YSYEKL. In DNA form, the CDR3 reads TGCGCCAGCAGCCATGGCGGGGGCAATGAGCAGTTCTTC. Translation gives CASSHGGGNEQFF.

V gene TRBV7-3 combines with J gene TRBJ1-6; 9 nucleotides agree with TRBD1. V lost 5 bases to trimming and J lost 9 bases; unmatched junction nucleotides: 8. Germline V gene data show CDR1 as SGHTA and CDR2 as FQGTGA. The CDR3 is 15 residues long. This chain's CDR3 is CASSQTGGLLSPLHF. The CDR3 DNA reads TGTGCCAGCAGCCAGACAGGGGGACTACTTTCACCCCTCCACTTT.

The chain couples TRBV5-4 to TRBJ2-1; 10 nucleotides line up with TRBD2. The CDR3 spans 15 residues. The V gene end was trimmed by 5 bases and the J gene end by 5 bases; junction bases not matched to a gene: 7. Germline lookup yields CDR1 SGHNT and CDR2 YYREEE (reference sequence). The CDR3 reads CASRPGLAKDNEQFF. The CDR3 DNA follows: TGTGCCAGCAGGCCGGGACTAGCGAAAGACAATGAGCAGTTCTTC.

The CDR3 loop is CASREEGAGELFF. DNA for the CDR3: TGTGCCAGCAGGGAGGAGGGCGCCGGGGAGCTGTTTTTT. The genes are TRBV2 and TRBJ2-2; D may be TRBD2 (6 bases). Looked up from germline, CDR1 is SNHLY and CDR2 is FYNNEI. V was cut by 6 bases and J by 6 bases, with 11 bases left in between. CDR3 length: 13 residues.

V gene TRBV5-5 combines with J gene TRBJ1-1; D gene uncertain. This CDR3 region has 13 residues. Looked up from germline, CDR1 is SGHKS and CDR2 is YYEKEE (reference sequence). V lost 0 bases to trimming and J lost 7 bases, with 10 bases between them. Here the CDR3 DNA reads TGTGCCAGCAGCTTGGATATAACTAATGAAGCTTTCTTT. It translates to CASSLDITNEAFF.

The V call is TRBV6-5, the J call TRBJ1-2, with D hard to call. Trimming cost V 6 bases and J 8 bases, with 10 bases left between them. From germline, CDR1 is MNHEY and CDR2 SVGAGI. This CDR3 has 11 amino acids. The CDR3 nucleotides read TGTGCCAGCAGAGGCCCGGGAGGCTACACCTTC. Amino acids: CASRGPGGYTF.

The J gene is TRBJ2-1, the V gene TRBV19, with 7 positions matching TRBD1. The CDR3 loop spans 13 amino acids. V was clipped by 5 bases and J by 14 bases; unmatched bases: 12. The germline V gene has CDR1 LNHDA and CDR2 SQIVND (reference sequence). The CDR3 reads CASSAWDSEKEFF. CDR3 nucleotides: TGTGCCAGTAGTGCCTGGGACAGCGAAAAGGAGTTCTTC.

The chain uses TRBV5-1 and TRBJ2-5, with 8 bases lining up with TRBD1. This CDR3 contains 14 residues. J gave up 5 bases and V 5 bases, and 8 bases lay outside the gene matches. CDR1 SGHRS and CDR2 YFSETQ come from the germline V gene. The CDR3 DNA reads TGCGCCAGCAGTCGAACAGGGGGAGGCGAGACCCAGTACTTC. Its translation is CASSRTGGGETQYF.